This passage covers 31 T cell receptor beta chains from one sample sequenced in a study of T cells in tumors after PD-1 blockade. TCRdb keeps only in-frame clones here, not all; method: immunoSEQ multiplex PCR. The sample consists of about 10,000 clones, 67% of them appearing once. Here the sequenced sample was tumor tissue, taken after anti-PD-1 treatment. Receptor source: a human donor with basal cell carcinoma.

The chain couples TRBV19 to TRBJ1-4; 8 bases align to TRBD1. Germline V gene data show CDR1 as LNHDA and CDR2 as SQIVND (reference sequence). The length of the CDR3 is 13 residues. Germline trimming cut 8 bases from V and 8 bases from J; bases unmatched to any gene: 7. The CDR3 sequence: CASSDRGGEKLFF. DNA of the CDR3: TGTGCCAGTTCAGACAGGGGAGGGGAAAAACTGTTTTTT.

This clone was recorded only once. The chain has TRBV7-9 and TRBJ1-2, with 8 nucleotides matching TRBD1. CDR1 is SEHNR, CDR2 FQNEAQ, per germline (reference sequence). Trimming at V came to 4 bases and at J to 0 bases, leaving 10 bases not matched to a gene. This CDR3 region has 17 residues. CDR3 amino acids: CASSSGQGSLANYGYTF. The CDR3 bases are TGTGCCAGCAGCTCTGGACAGGGATCGTTAGCTAACTATGGCTACACCTTC.

The chain employs TRBV6-5 and TRBJ1-1, with a weak D call TRBD1 (6 bases). The germline CDR1 and CDR2 sequences are MNHEY and SVGAGI. V shed 9 bases and J shed 4 bases, with 12 bases lying between them. The CDR3 loop spans 12 amino acids. CDR3 sequence: CASTGIGTEAFF. The CDR3 DNA reads as TGTGCCAGTACAGGGATCGGCACTGAAGCTTTCTTT.

The J gene is TRBJ1-2, the V gene TRBV14; no firm D call. From germline, CDR1 is SGHDN and CDR2 FVKESK. The V end was cut by 1 base, the J end by 4 bases, with 13 bases between. The CDR3 length is 15 residues. The CDR3 sequence is CASSQVSGFGYGYTF. The CDR3 nucleotides read TGTGCCAGCAGCCAAGTATCCGGGTTCGGCTATGGCTACACCTTC.

This chain joins TRBV5-1 and TRBJ2-2; possible D gene TRBD2, 5 bases. The CDR3 loop spans 17 amino acids. Per the germline V gene, CDR1 is SGHRS and CDR2 is YFSETQ. The germline V and J ends were trimmed by 0 bases and 6 bases, with 18 bases remaining between them. The CDR3 region has the DNA TGCGCCAGCAGCTTGGGACTAACGGTCGATGGCTCCGGGGAGCTGTTTTTT. Amino acid sequence: CASSLGLTVDGSGELFF. Complete variable domain (other parts from reference TRBV5-1 and TRBJ2-2): KAGVTQTPRYLIKTRGQQVTLSCSPISGHRSVSWYQQTPGQGLQFLFEYFSETQRNKGNFPGRFSGRQFSNSRSEMNVSTLELGDSALYLCASSLGLTVDGSGELFFGEGSRLTVL.

This sequence joins TRBV19 and TRBJ2-1; D remains ambiguous. The V end lost 1 base, the J end lost 1 base, and 11 bases lay between the germline ends. This CDR3 contains 16 residues. Germline values: CDR1 LNHDA, CDR2 SQIVND (reference sequence). In DNA form, the CDR3 reads TGTGCCAGTAGTATAGGCGACTTCCATTCCTACAATGAGCAGTTCTTC. Protein: CASSIGDFHSYNEQFF. Full variable domain (remainder filled in from reference TRBV19 and TRBJ2-1): DGGITQSPKYLFRKEGQNVTLSCEQNLNHDAMYWYRQDPGQGLRLIYYSQIVNDFQKGDIAEGYSVSREKKESFPLTVTSAQKNPTAFYLCASSIGDFHSYNEQFFGPGTRLTVL.

The gene calls are TRBV21-1 and TRBJ2-3. TRBV21-1 has pseudogene status. The CDR3 loop spans 15 amino acids. The CDR3 DNA reads TGTGCCAGCAGCAAATGCAGGGGAGGAACAGATACGCAGTATTTT. This sequence encodes CASSKCRGGTDTQYF.

This clone was seen a single time. V usage is TRBV11-3 and J usage is TRBJ2-1, with 11 bases aligning to TRBD2. CDR3 length: 15 residues. From germline, CDR1 is SGHNT and CDR2 YENEEA. J lost 7 bases, V lost 1 base, and 3 bases had no gene match. The CDR3 here is CASSLGTSGRNEQFF. Here the CDR3 DNA reads TGTGCCAGCAGCTTAGGGACTAGCGGGCGGAATGAGCAGTTCTTC.

The chain uses TRBV7-3 and TRBJ1-2, with D tentatively TRBD1 (6 bases). V shed 4 bases and J shed 0 bases, with 12 bases lying between them. The CDR3 spans 15 residues. Germline-derived CDR1 and CDR2 are SGHTA and FQGTGA. The CDR3 reads CASSSDSSTNYGYTF. The CDR3 DNA reads as TGTGCCAGCAGCTCGGACAGCTCTACTAACTATGGCTACACCTTC.

This chain joins TRBV5-1 and TRBJ2-3; the D is unclear. This CDR3 contains 14 residues. Germline loops: CDR1 SGHRS, CDR2 YFSETQ. V lost 0 bases, J lost 5 bases, and 10 bases lay in between. The CDR3 DNA sequence: TGCGCCAGCAGCTTGGCCCAGTATCGAGATACGCAGTATTTT. Protein sequence: CASSLAQYRDTQYF.

V and J are TRBV11-3 and TRBJ2-7, with no clear D. Germline V lookup: CDR1 SGHNT, CDR2 YENEEA. CDR3 length: 13 amino acids. Trimming pared 4 bases from V and 12 bases from J, leaving 19 bases between. CDR3: CASSSQIPGHLYF. CDR3 DNA: TGTGCCAGCAGCTCCCAAATTCCCGGGCATCTGTACTTC. The full variable domain, completed using reference TRBV11-3 and TRBJ2-7, is EAGVVQSPRYKIIEKKQPVAFWCNPISGHNTLYWYLQNLGQGPELLIRYENEEAVDDSQLPKDRFSAERLKGVDSTLKIQPAELGDSAVYLCASSSQIPGHLYFGPGTRLTVT.

The rearrangement links TRBV16 to TRBJ1-4; TRBD1 might be the D (5 bases). V lost 2 bases to trimming and J lost 10 bases, with 14 bases between them. Germline assignment: CDR1 KGHSY and CDR2 FQNENV. CDR3 length: 14 residues. DNA for the CDR3: TGTGCCAGCAGCCAAACTTCGGGGCGGGGAAAACTGTTTTTT. Its protein product is CASSQTSGRGKLFF. Full variable domain (missing parts from reference TRBV16 and TRBJ1-4): GEEVAQTPKHLVRGEGQKAKLYCAPIKGHSYVFWYQQVLKNEFKFLISFQNENVFDETGMPKERFSAKCLPNSPCSLEIQATKLEDSAVYFCASSQTSGRGKLFFGSGTQLSVL.

This clone was observed a single time. V gene TRBV9 combines with J gene TRBJ2-1, with TRBD1 matching 7 bases. Losses at the gene ends were 2 bases for V and 5 bases for J; bases not matched to a gene: 7. CDR3 length equals 15 residues. Germline lookup yields CDR1 SGDLS and CDR2 YYNGEE. CDR3 bases: TGTGCCAGCAGCGTTACGGGACAGCAAAACAATGAGCAGTTCTTC. Translated: CASSVTGQQNNEQFF.

This clone was found once. V usage is TRBV28 and J usage is TRBJ1-5, with D hard to call. CDR1 is MDHEN, CDR2 SYDVKM, per germline. The CDR3 is 14 amino acids. Trimming took off 5 bases at V and 2 bases at J, with 10 bases between the two ends. CDR3 in DNA: TGTGCCAGCAGTCCCCACACGGGCAATCAGCCCCAGCATTTT. Protein: CASSPHTGNQPQHF.

The CDR3 DNA reads as TGTGCCAGCAGCCAAGATCGTTGGCTTAATCCGCCCACAGATACGCAGTATTTT. Its protein is CASSQDRWLNPPTDTQYF. The genes are TRBV4-2 and TRBJ2-3; D call uncertain. The V and J ends lost 0 bases and 2 bases respectively, with 18 bases between them. Per the germline V gene, CDR1 is LGHNA and CDR2 is YNFKEQ. The CDR3 extends over 18 amino acids.

The chain couples TRBV27 to TRBJ1-6; maybe TRBD1 (6 bases). The V and J ends lost 5 bases and 7 bases respectively, with 15 bases between them. The CDR3 runs to 15 residues. Germline V gene data show CDR1 as MNHEY and CDR2 as SMNVEV (reference sequence). The CDR3 coding sequence is TGTGCCAGCAGTCCCCAGGGGCCGCTGAATTCACCCCTCCACTTT. Protein sequence: CASSPQGPLNSPLHF.

The chain joins TRBV30 to TRBJ2-7, with 9 bases matching TRBD2. V lost 2 bases and J lost 0; bases outside the gene matches: 2. The CDR3 spans 14 residues. CDR1 and CDR2 (germline): GTSNPN, SVGIG (reference sequence). As DNA, the CDR3 is TGTGCCTGGAGTAGACTAGCGGTCTCCTACGAGCAGTACTTC. It specifies CAWSRLAVSYEQYF. Combining the CDR3 with reference TRBV30 and TRBJ2-7 gives the whole variable domain SQTIHQWPATLVQPVGSPLSLECTVEGTSNPNLYWYRQAAGRGLQLLFYSVGIGQISSEVPQNLSASRPQDRQFILSSKKLLLSDSGFYLCAWSRLAVSYEQYFGPGTRLTVT.

This clone was seen a single time. V is TRBV12-5 and J is TRBJ2-3, with 10 positions matching TRBD2. CDR3 length: 18 residues. Germline lookup yields CDR1 LGHNT and CDR2 FRNRAP. V lost 1 base to trimming and J lost 4 bases; unmatched junction nucleotides: 11. CDR3 sequence reads: CASGLAQKLAGGADTQYF. DNA of the CDR3: TGTGCTAGTGGTTTGGCCCAGAAATTAGCGGGGGGCGCAGATACGCAGTATTTT.

This chain uses TRBV25-1 with TRBJ2-2; 9 bases match TRBD1. The J segment lost 1 base and the V segment lost 9 bases, leaving 6 bases of the junction unmatched. The CDR3 runs 15 residues. Per germline, CDR1 MGHDK and CDR2 SYGVNS. CDR3 nucleotides: TGTGCCAGGAGGGACAGGGACCAGAACACCGGGGAGCTGTTTTTT. Protein sequence: CARRDRDQNTGELFF.

This clone was detected a few times. The V and J genes are TRBV3-1 (or the pseudogene TRBV3-2) and TRBJ1-1, with 8 bases matching TRBD1. V shed 4 bases and J 9 bases; nucleotides not matched to a gene: 10. The CDR3 runs 14 residues. Germline CDR1 and CDR2: LGHDT and YNNKEL (reference sequence). For the CDR3, the DNA is TGTGCCAGCAGCCCGGACAGGGCAATTAGTAAAGCTTTCTTT. Translating gives CASSPDRAISKAFF.

This clone is medium-sized (0.01 to 0.1%) by share. The V gene is TRBV6-1, the J gene TRBJ2-7; D might be TRBD2 (6 bases). The germline V and J ends were trimmed by 1 base and 2 bases, with 12 bases remaining between them. This CDR3 is 15 amino acids long. CDR1 and CDR2 from the germline V gene are MNHNS and SASEGT. Written as DNA, the CDR3 is TGTGCCAGCAGTGAAGAGCAGGGAGGAGCCTACGAGCAGTACTTC. Protein sequence: CASSEEQGGAYEQYF.

The chain has TRBV6-4 and TRBJ1-1; tentatively, D is TRBD1 (6 bases). The V gene's germline CDR1 is MRHNA and CDR2 SNTAGT. This CDR3 region has 12 residues. With 6 bases removed from V and 4 bases from J, the gap between germline ends came to 9 bases. CDR3 in amino acids: CASSRGATEAFF. The CDR3 nucleotides are TGTGCCAGCAGCAGGGGTGCCACTGAAGCTTTCTTT.

This clone has a handful of counts. The CDR3, as DNA: TGTGCCGCGGCTCCGGGGGGCGGCGGCTATGGCTACACCTTC. Translated, it gives CAAAPGGGGYGYTF. V is TRBV19 and J is TRBJ1-2, with D perhaps TRBD1 (6 bases). The CDR3 runs 14 residues. CDR1 is LNHDA, CDR2 SQIVND, per germline (reference sequence). The V end was cut by 11 bases, the J end by 4 bases, with 20 bases between.

CDR3: CASSSTGLYGYTF. CDR3 sequence (DNA): TGTGCCAGCAGTTCTACAGGGCTCTATGGCTACACCTTC. The chain carries TRBV6-5 and TRBJ1-2; a possible D gene is TRBD1 (6 bases). The V end lost 4 bases, the J end lost 4 bases, and 10 bases lay between the germline ends. Germline V gene sequence: CDR1 MNHEY, CDR2 SVGAGI. This CDR3 is built from 13 residues.

V usage is TRBV10-3 and J usage is TRBJ1-2; TRBD1 might be the D (6 bases). Trimming removed 2 bases from V and 0 bases from J, with 16 bases in between. This CDR3 region has 17 residues. Germline V gene lookup returns CDR1 ENHRY and CDR2 SYGVKD. CDR3 in amino acids: CAISELQQGTANYGYTF. The DNA of the CDR3 is TGTGCCATCAGTGAGCTTCAACAGGGAACCGCTAACTATGGCTACACCTTC.

This clone was seen only once. The chain uses TRBV5-5 and TRBJ2-7; D gene ambiguous. V was shortened by 0 bases and J by 7 bases, with 20 bases between the two germline ends. This CDR3 region has 16 residues. Germline V gives CDR1 SGHKS, CDR2 YYEKEE (reference sequence). CDR3 sequence: CASSLAEPPSMEEQYF. The CDR3 DNA sequence: TGTGCCAGCAGCTTGGCCGAACCGCCGTCGATGGAGGAGCAGTACTTC.

The gene calls are TRBV24-1 and TRBJ2-7; maybe TRBD2 (5 bases). Looked up from germline, CDR1 is KGHDR and CDR2 is SFDVKD. V was shortened by 4 bases and J by 4 bases, with 10 bases between the two germline ends. CDR3 size: 13 residues. CDR3 loop: CATSDGVRYEQYF. The CDR3 bases are TGTGCCACCAGTGACGGGGTGCGATACGAGCAGTACTTC.

The chain recombines TRBV7-3 with TRBJ2-3, with 10 bases lining up with TRBD1. CDR1 and CDR2 from the germline V gene are SGHTA and FQGTGA. The trim removed 5 bases at V and 3 bases at J, leaving 2 bases unmatched. CDR3 length: 14 amino acids. CDR3 sequence (DNA): TGTGCCAGCAGCCTGGACAGGGGGACAGATACGCAGTATTTT. This gives the protein CASSLDRGTDTQYF.

The genes are TRBV7-9 and TRBJ1-6; D is undetermined. V was clipped by 5 bases and J by 10 bases, with 12 bases between them. Germline CDR1 SEHNR, CDR2 FQNEAQ (reference sequence). The CDR3 extends over 13 amino acids. CDR3 nucleotide sequence: TGTGCCAGCAGCCCTAACGGGGTCTCACCCCTCCACTTT. It codes for CASSPNGVSPLHF.

This chain joins TRBV7-6 and TRBJ2-6; 8 bases are shared with TRBD2. V was pared by 4 bases and J by 0 bases, with 2 bases of the junction left unmatched. Germline CDR1 SGHVS, CDR2 FNYEAQ. The CDR3 has 16 residues. The CDR3 region has the DNA TGTGCCAGCAGCTCGGGAGGGTTCTCTGGGGCCAACGTCCTGACTTTC. Encoded protein: CASSSGGFSGANVLTF.

The gene calls are TRBV7-9 and TRBJ2-3, with D unclear. Per germline, CDR1 SEHNR and CDR2 FQNEAQ (reference sequence). With 4 bases removed from V and 11 bases from J, the gap between germline ends came to 10 bases. The CDR3 length is 11 residues. CDR3 region: CASSSQALQYF. The CDR3 DNA is TGTGCCAGCAGCTCCCAGGCGTTGCAGTATTTT.